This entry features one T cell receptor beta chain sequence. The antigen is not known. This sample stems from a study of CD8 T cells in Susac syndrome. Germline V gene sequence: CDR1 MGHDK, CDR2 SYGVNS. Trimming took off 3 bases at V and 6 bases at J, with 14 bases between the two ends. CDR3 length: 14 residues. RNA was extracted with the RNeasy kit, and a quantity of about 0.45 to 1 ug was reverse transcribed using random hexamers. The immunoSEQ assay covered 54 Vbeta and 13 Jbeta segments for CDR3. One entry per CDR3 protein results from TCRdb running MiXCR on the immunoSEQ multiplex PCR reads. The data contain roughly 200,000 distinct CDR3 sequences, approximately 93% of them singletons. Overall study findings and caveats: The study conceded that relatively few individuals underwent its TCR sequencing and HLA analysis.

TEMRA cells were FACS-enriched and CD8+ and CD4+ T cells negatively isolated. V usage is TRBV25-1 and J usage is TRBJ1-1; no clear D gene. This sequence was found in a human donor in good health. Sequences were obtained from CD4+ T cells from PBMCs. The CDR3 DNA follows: TGTGCCAGCAGTGAGGGCGGCAGGTATGCTGAAGCTTTCTTT. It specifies CASSEGGRYAEAFF.